A selection of T cell receptor beta chains follows, all from one sample in a study of human T cells and chemical hapten exposure. TCRdb re-derived calls from the RACE reads in MiXCR, one entry per CDR3 protein. The data contain about 380,000 distinct CDR3 sequences, approximately 4.4% of them singletons. Specimen: whole blood, collected in connection with sensitization to the hapten diphenylcyclopropenone (DPC). The receptors derive from a woman between 50 and 59 years old with alopecia areata. Some clones in this sample may be carry-over from other donors' samples. The CDR3 runs from the conserved cysteine through the conserved F or W. Each record gives: V gene, clone size, J gene, D gene, CDR3 DNA, CDR3 protein. A D gene is named only where the DNA matches it firmly. Rows may omit the clone size; those that give it use once, few, many or a size class.

v_gene: TRBV9; abundance: few; j_gene: TRBJ2-6; d_gene: TRBD2; CDR3nt: TGTGCCAGCACGCGGATGTCTAGCGGGTCTTCTGGGGCCAACGTCCTGACTTTC; CDR3aa: CASTRMSSGSSGANVLTF
v_gene: TRBV20-1; abundance: many; j_gene: TRBJ1-5; d_gene: .; CDR3nt: TGCAGTGCTAGAGGGTTAAAACAGCCCCAGCATTTT; CDR3aa: CSARGLKQPQHF
v_gene: TRBV3-1; abundance: .; j_gene: TRBJ2-7; d_gene: .; CDR3nt: TGTGCCAGCAGCCAAATGGGGGGGGCTGGAGACGAGCAGTACTTC; CDR3aa: CASSQMGGAGDEQYF
v_gene: TRBV29-1; abundance: many; j_gene: TRBJ1-4; d_gene: .; CDR3nt: TGCAGCGGGACAGAAGGTGATGAAAAACTGTTTTTT; CDR3aa: CSGTEGDEKLFF
v_gene: TRBV5-5; abundance: many; j_gene: TRBJ2-3; d_gene: .; CDR3nt: TGTGCCAGCAGCTTGGAGGGCAGCTTATTCACAGATACGCAGTATTTT; CDR3aa: CASSLEGSLFTDTQYF
v_gene: TRBV29-1; abundance: many; j_gene: TRBJ1-1; d_gene: .; CDR3nt: TGCAGCGTTTCTGCAGGGTCACTGAACACTGAAGCTTTCTTT; CDR3aa: CSVSAGSLNTEAFF
v_gene: TRBV6-6; abundance: .; j_gene: TRBJ2-2; d_gene: .; CDR3nt: TGTGCCAGCAGGAACAGGGAGAACACCGGGGAGCTGTTTTTT; CDR3aa: CASRNRENTGELFF
v_gene: TRBV12-3/TRBV12-4; abundance: many; j_gene: TRBJ1-2; d_gene: .; CDR3nt: TGTGCCAGCAGTTTAAGTGGGCCTAACTATGGCTACACCTTC; CDR3aa: CASSLSGPNYGYTF
v_gene: TRBV30; abundance: .; j_gene: TRBJ2-7; d_gene: .; CDR3nt: TGTGCCTGGGAGGTGGGGCATGATATCTCCTACGAGCAGTACTTC; CDR3aa: CAWEVGHDISYEQYF
v_gene: TRBV7-9; abundance: many; j_gene: TRBJ2-6; d_gene: .; CDR3nt: TGTGCCAGCAGCCCAAGGGTGTCCTCTGGGGCCAACGTCCTGACTTTC; CDR3aa: CASSPRVSSGANVLTF
v_gene: TRBV4-3; abundance: few; j_gene: TRBJ2-3; d_gene: .; CDR3nt: TGCGCCAGCAGCCAAGATTACAGCGACACAGATACGCAGTATTTT; CDR3aa: CASSQDYSDTDTQYF
v_gene: TRBV9; abundance: many; j_gene: TRBJ2-2; d_gene: TRBD2; CDR3nt: TGTGCCAGCAGCGTTAGCGGGAGGGTTGACACCGGGGAGCTGTTTTTT; CDR3aa: CASSVSGRVDTGELFF
v_gene: TRBV20-1; abundance: .; j_gene: TRBJ1-5; d_gene: TRBD1; CDR3nt: TGCAGTGCCACCGAGGGATGGACAGGATATAGCAATCAGCCCCAGCATTTT; CDR3aa: CSATEGWTGYSNQPQHF
v_gene: TRBV18; abundance: many; j_gene: TRBJ1-3; d_gene: .; CDR3nt: TGTGCCAGCTCACCACGAAACATCTACTCTGGAAACACCATATATTTT; CDR3aa: CASSPRNIYSGNTIYF
v_gene: TRBV7-6; abundance: many; j_gene: TRBJ2-3; d_gene: .; CDR3nt: TGTGCCAGCAGCTTAACGATGGTGGATACGCAGTATTTT; CDR3aa: CASSLTMVDTQYF
v_gene: TRBV10-3; abundance: few; j_gene: TRBJ2-7; d_gene: TRBD2; CDR3nt: TGTGCCAGCACTTCTAGCGGGAGTCGGAACGAGCAGTACTTC; CDR3aa: CASTSSGSRNEQYF
v_gene: TRBV20-1; abundance: many; j_gene: TRBJ2-2; d_gene: TRBD2; CDR3nt: TGCAGTGCTAGAGTCCCCTCCGGGACTAGCGGGGAAAGGGGCGGGGAGCTGTTTTTT; CDR3aa: CSARVPSGTSGERGGELFF
v_gene: TRBV18; abundance: few; j_gene: TRBJ1-4; d_gene: .; CDR3nt: TGTGCCAGCTCACCAGTGGCAGTTGAAAAACTGTTTTTT; CDR3aa: CASSPVAVEKLFF
v_gene: TRBV12-5; abundance: many; j_gene: TRBJ2-1; d_gene: .; CDR3nt: TGTGCTAGTGGTCCTGGATCTGAGCAGTTCTTC; CDR3aa: CASGPGSEQFF
v_gene: TRBV12-3/TRBV12-4; abundance: .; j_gene: TRBJ1-2; d_gene: .; CDR3nt: TGTGCCAGCAGTTCCCGAGAAGGGATGGGCTACACCTTC; CDR3aa: CASSSREGMGYTF
v_gene: TRBV5-6; abundance: .; j_gene: TRBJ2-4; d_gene: TRBD1; CDR3nt: TGTGCCAGCAGCTTGGCCGGACAGGGCCTTAAAAACATTCAGTACTTC; CDR3aa: CASSLAGQGLKNIQYF
v_gene: TRBV27; abundance: .; j_gene: TRBJ2-5; d_gene: TRBD2; CDR3nt: TGTGCCAGCAGCCCTCTAGCGGCCACGGAGACCCAGTACTTC; CDR3aa: CASSPLAATETQYF
v_gene: TRBV5-1; abundance: many; j_gene: TRBJ2-2; d_gene: TRBD2; CDR3nt: TGCGCCAGCAGCTTTCGACTAGCGGGGACCACCGGGGAGCTGTTTTTT; CDR3aa: CASSFRLAGTTGELFF
v_gene: TRBV6-6; abundance: many; j_gene: TRBJ1-1; d_gene: .; CDR3nt: TGTGCCAGCAGTTACGATGCGAACACTGAAGCTTTCTTT; CDR3aa: CASSYDANTEAFF
v_gene: TRBV12-3/TRBV12-4; abundance: .; j_gene: TRBJ2-7; d_gene: .; CDR3nt: TGTGCCAGCAGTTTAGTAATGACCCACGAGCAGTACTTC; CDR3aa: CASSLVMTHEQYF
v_gene: TRBV10-3; abundance: .; j_gene: TRBJ2-2; d_gene: TRBD2; CDR3nt: TGTGCCATCGGAGAAGTTAGCGGGAGCGTCACCGGGGAGCTGTTTTTT; CDR3aa: CAIGEVSGSVTGELFF
v_gene: TRBV5-5; abundance: many; j_gene: TRBJ2-3; d_gene: .; CDR3nt: TGTGCCAGCAGCTCCGGACTGTATACGCAGTATTTT; CDR3aa: CASSSGLYTQYF
v_gene: TRBV29-1; abundance: few; j_gene: TRBJ2-1; d_gene: TRBD2; CDR3nt: TGCAGCGTTGAAGATCAAGGACTAGCGGGAGTTGAGCAGTTCTTC; CDR3aa: CSVEDQGLAGVEQFF
v_gene: TRBV6-5; abundance: .; j_gene: TRBJ1-1; d_gene: .; CDR3nt: TGTGCCAGCAGTTACGTGGGACCGAACACTGAAGCTTTCTTT; CDR3aa: CASSYVGPNTEAFF
v_gene: TRBV5-6; abundance: .; j_gene: TRBJ2-7; d_gene: TRBD1; CDR3nt: TGTGCCAGCAGCTTGACGGGACAGGGTAACGAGCAGTACTTC; CDR3aa: CASSLTGQGNEQYF
v_gene: TRBV29-1; abundance: few; j_gene: TRBJ1-5; d_gene: .; CDR3nt: TGCAGCGTATCAAAGGGGGATGGTGGCAATCAGCCCCAGCATTTT; CDR3aa: CSVSKGDGGNQPQHF
v_gene: TRBV9; abundance: few; j_gene: TRBJ1-2; d_gene: .; CDR3nt: TGTGCCAGCAGCGTGGAGGACAGCTATGGCTACACCTTC; CDR3aa: CASSVEDSYGYTF
v_gene: TRBV10-3; abundance: many; j_gene: TRBJ1-3; d_gene: .; CDR3nt: TGTGCCACCCGGCCGGGCAACTCTGGAAACACCATATATTTT; CDR3aa: CATRPGNSGNTIYF
v_gene: TRBV11-2; abundance: many; j_gene: TRBJ2-1; d_gene: TRBD2; CDR3nt: TGTGCCAGCAGCTACTTTTCTAGCGGGGCTTCCTACAATGAGCAGTTCTTC; CDR3aa: CASSYFSSGASYNEQFF
v_gene: TRBV9; abundance: many; j_gene: TRBJ2-1; d_gene: TRBD2; CDR3nt: TGTGCCAGCAGCGTAGGAAGCGGGGACTACAATGAGCAGTTCTTC; CDR3aa: CASSVGSGDYNEQFF
v_gene: TRBV29-1; abundance: .; j_gene: TRBJ2-3; d_gene: .; CDR3nt: TGCAGCGTACGTCAACTAACAGATACGCAGTATTTT; CDR3aa: CSVRQLTDTQYF
v_gene: TRBV29-1; abundance: many; j_gene: TRBJ1-6; d_gene: TRBD1; CDR3nt: TGCAGCGTTGAAGAACATAGACAGGGATTGTATTCACCCCTCCACTTT; CDR3aa: CSVEEHRQGLYSPLHF
v_gene: TRBV28; abundance: .; j_gene: TRBJ1-4; d_gene: TRBD1; CDR3nt: TGTGCCAGCAGTTGGGGACAGGCGATTAATGAAAAACTGTTTTTT; CDR3aa: CASSWGQAINEKLFF
v_gene: TRBV27; abundance: many; j_gene: TRBJ2-7; d_gene: .; CDR3nt: TGTGCCAGCGGATCTAGCAGTCATCTCGAGCAGTACTTC; CDR3aa: CASGSSSHLEQYF
v_gene: TRBV6-6; abundance: many; j_gene: TRBJ1-1; d_gene: .; CDR3nt: TGTGCCAGCAGTTCGGGGACCGGAGGTGAAGCTTTCTTT; CDR3aa: CASSSGTGGEAFF
v_gene: TRBV11-2; abundance: many; j_gene: TRBJ2-1; d_gene: .; CDR3nt: TGTGCCAGCATCCCAGGGCGGGTGGGCTCCTACAATGAGCAGTTCTTC; CDR3aa: CASIPGRVGSYNEQFF
v_gene: TRBV28; abundance: few; j_gene: TRBJ1-4; d_gene: TRBD1; CDR3nt: TGTGCCAGCAGTCGACAGGGGGAAAAAGAAAAACTGTTTTTT; CDR3aa: CASSRQGEKEKLFF
v_gene: TRBV2; abundance: .; j_gene: TRBJ1-1; d_gene: .; CDR3nt: TGTGCCAGCACGAGGGGACAAAACACTGAAGCTTTCTTT; CDR3aa: CASTRGQNTEAFF
v_gene: TRBV6-1; abundance: few; j_gene: TRBJ1-4; d_gene: .; CDR3nt: TGTGCCACCAAGGCTGGGACTGCAAATGAAAAACTGTTTTTT; CDR3aa: CATKAGTANEKLFF
v_gene: TRBV19; abundance: .; j_gene: TRBJ2-1; d_gene: TRBD2; CDR3nt: TGTGCCAGTAGTATAACGAGCGGGACCGCCTACAATGAGCAGTTCTTC; CDR3aa: CASSITSGTAYNEQFF
v_gene: TRBV7-2; abundance: many; j_gene: TRBJ1-1; d_gene: .; CDR3nt: TGTGCCAGCAGCCTTTTGGGGGCCATGAACACTGAAGCTTTCTTT; CDR3aa: CASSLLGAMNTEAFF
v_gene: TRBV21-1; abundance: many; j_gene: TRBJ1-2; d_gene: .; CDR3nt: TGTGCCAGCAGCAAAGCAAGTGGCAGGGGACGTCCCGCTAACTATGGCTACACCTTC; CDR3aa: CASSKASGRGRPANYGYTF
v_gene: TRBV28; abundance: many; j_gene: TRBJ2-3; d_gene: TRBD1; CDR3nt: TGTGCCAGCAGTTGGGGACAGGGTGCGGGCACAGATACGCAGTATTTT; CDR3aa: CASSWGQGAGTDTQYF
v_gene: TRBV4-1; abundance: few; j_gene: TRBJ2-3; d_gene: TRBD2; CDR3nt: TGCGCCAGCAGCCAAGTGGGGACTAGAATCAGTAGAGATACGCAGTATTTT; CDR3aa: CASSQVGTRISRDTQYF
v_gene: TRBV6-5; abundance: .; j_gene: TRBJ2-1; d_gene: TRBD2; CDR3nt: TGTGCCAGCAGTGGCGGACTAGCGGCCAACAATGAGCAGTTCTTC; CDR3aa: CASSGGLAANNEQFF